This paragraph covers one T cell receptor (beta chain) sequence. This entry belongs to a study of blood T cell repertoires in COVID-19. About the study: Spain, Italy and the United States supplied samples that represented acute and convalescent COVID-19. Sample material is recorded as cDNA or gDNA derived from T cells, B-cell-depleted T cells, or PBMCs.

Original data processing: Nucleated cell number was recorded as an estimate derived from reference gene primer amplification. TCRdb's copy holds only in-frame clones and misses some; the assay was immunoSEQ multiplex PCR. V, J and clone size are taken as reported in that table, and D and trimming were inferred from the DNA itself. The sample consists of more than 3,500 clones, 91% of them appearing once. With 0 bases removed from V and 8 bases from J, the gap between germline ends came to 7 bases. Germline CDR1 and CDR2: LGHNA and YNFKEQ. The CDR3 covers 13 residues. V usage is TRBV4-2 and J usage is TRBJ2-2; no reliable D call. This clonotype was obtained from a man aged 50-60 years with active COVID-19. Material for sequencing was peripheral blood. The CDR3 DNA reads TGTGCCAGCAGCCAAGATGTGGAGGGGGAGCTGTTTTTT. It specifies CASSQDVEGELFF.